This TCR beta chain came from a study of blood T cell repertoires in COVID-19. Generated by immunoSEQ multiplex PCR, the TCRdb table keeps only in-frame clones and is missing some. Among about 170,000 clones listed, around 87% were seen once. This clone occurred a few times. Trimming removed 7 bases from V and 5 bases from J, with 9 bases in between. This CDR3 has 13 amino acids. In germline, CDR1 is LNHDA, CDR2 SQIVND (reference sequence). J is TRBJ1-6 and V is TRBV19; D is unclear. Material for sequencing was peripheral blood. The TCR comes from a woman of 80 years or more with COVID-19, enrolled during active disease. The CDR3 DNA follows: TGTGCCAGTAAACTCCTGAATAATTCACCCCTCCACTTT. Its protein is CASKLLNNSPLHF.